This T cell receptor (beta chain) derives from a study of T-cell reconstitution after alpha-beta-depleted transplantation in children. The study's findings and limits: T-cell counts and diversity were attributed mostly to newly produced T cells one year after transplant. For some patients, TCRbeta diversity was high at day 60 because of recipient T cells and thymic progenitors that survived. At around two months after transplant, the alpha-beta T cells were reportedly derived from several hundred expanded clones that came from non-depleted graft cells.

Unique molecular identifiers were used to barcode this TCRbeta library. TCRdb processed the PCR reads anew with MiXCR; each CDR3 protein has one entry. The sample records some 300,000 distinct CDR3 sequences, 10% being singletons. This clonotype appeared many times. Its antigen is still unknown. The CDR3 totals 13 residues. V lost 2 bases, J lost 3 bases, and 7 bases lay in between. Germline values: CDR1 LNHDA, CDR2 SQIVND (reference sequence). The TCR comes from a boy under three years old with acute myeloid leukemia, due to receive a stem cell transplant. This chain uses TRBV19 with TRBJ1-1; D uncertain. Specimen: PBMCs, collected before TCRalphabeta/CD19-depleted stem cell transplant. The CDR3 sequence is CASSIQADTEAFF. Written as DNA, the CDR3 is TGTGCCAGTAGTATACAGGCGGACACTGAAGCTTTCTTT.